The rows below give T cell receptor beta chains drawn from one sample of a study of shared clonotypes between healthy human individuals. Assay used: immunoSEQ multiplex PCR; TCRdb lists only in-frame clones, some missing. This table has about 2.4 million clones, 93% appearing once. Sequenced material: naive CD4+ T cells from PBMCs. These receptor sequences come from a man aged 18 to 30 in good health. Some clones in this sample may be carry-over from other donors' samples. Both conserved end residues are part of each CDR3. D genes are given only for firm matches. Size values are once, few and many counts, or a class for expanded clones, and some rows have none.

clone size: -; D gene: TRBD1; J gene: TRBJ1-5; V gene: TRBV7-2; CDR3 DNA: TGTGCCAGCAGCTTTCAGGGGGGTAGCAATCAGCCCCAGCATTTT; CDR3 protein: CASSFQGGSNQPQHF
clone size: -; D gene: -; J gene: TRBJ2-7; V gene: TRBV6-5; CDR3 DNA: TGTGCCAGCAGTAGCGGGACACGCTCCTACGAGCAGTACTTC; CDR3 protein: CASSSGTRSYEQYF
clone size: -; D gene: -; J gene: TRBJ2-7; V gene: TRBV6-1; CDR3 DNA: TGTGCCAGCACCTCGGTCGGAGGCCCCTACGAGCAGTACTTC; CDR3 protein: CASTSVGGPYEQYF
clone size: -; D gene: TRBD1; J gene: TRBJ1-1; V gene: TRBV19; CDR3 DNA: TGTGCCAGTCGAAATGCCAGGGGGCAAACTGAAGCTTTCTTT; CDR3 protein: CASRNARGQTEAFF
clone size: -; D gene: -; J gene: TRBJ1-1; V gene: TRBV5-1; CDR3 DNA: TGCGCCAGCAGGGAGTTCGGGAGGCGGACTGAAGCTTTCTTT; CDR3 protein: CASREFGRRTEAFF
clone size: -; D gene: -; J gene: TRBJ2-1; V gene: TRBV5-1; CDR3 DNA: TGCGCCAGCAGCTTGGTCCGGGAGTCCTACAATGAGCAGTTCTTC; CDR3 protein: CASSLVRESYNEQFF
clone size: -; D gene: -; J gene: TRBJ2-2; V gene: TRBV5-4; CDR3 DNA: TGTGCCAGCAGCCTCAGGGCAGGGGCGAACACCGGGGAGCTGTTTTTT; CDR3 protein: CASSLRAGANTGELFF
clone size: once; D gene: TRBD2; J gene: TRBJ2-3; V gene: TRBV7-3; CDR3 DNA: TGTGCCAGCAGTCTGTATGGGCTAGCGGAAAGCACAGATACGCAGTATTTT; CDR3 protein: CASSLYGLAESTDTQYF
clone size: -; D gene: -; J gene: TRBJ2-2; V gene: TRBV7-9; CDR3 DNA: TGTGCCAGCTCCCCCCTGGCCACCGCCGGCGGGGAGCTGTTTTTT; CDR3 protein: CASSPLATAGGELFF
clone size: -; D gene: -; J gene: TRBJ1-2; V gene: TRBV28; CDR3 DNA: TGTGCCAGCGCAATTGGCCTTGGGCGAGGTTATGGCTACACCTTC; CDR3 protein: CASAIGLGRGYGYTF
clone size: few; D gene: -; J gene: TRBJ1-2; V gene: TRBV19; CDR3 DNA: TGTGCCAGCCCACGTGCTAACTATGGCTACACCTTC; CDR3 protein: CASPRANYGYTF
clone size: -; D gene: TRBD1; J gene: TRBJ1-6; V gene: TRBV5-4; CDR3 DNA: TGTGCCAGCAGTCGACCGGGACAGGGCGGGCTAGCCCTCCACTTT; CDR3 protein: CASSRPGQGGLALHF
clone size: few; D gene: -; J gene: TRBJ1-4; V gene: TRBV28; CDR3 DNA: TGTGCCAGCAGCAGGACGGGGCCTAATGAAAAACTGTTTTTT; CDR3 protein: CASSRTGPNEKLFF